Sequencing of this T cell receptor (beta chain) was carried out in a study of read filtering for tumor transcriptome and immune sequencing. CDR1 is SGHTA and CDR2 is FQGNSA in the germline V gene. This CDR3 is built from 16 residues. V lost 5 bases and J 6 bases, leaving 20 bases between the germline ends. The library was built from 400 to 500 ng RNA with molecular barcoded adaptors for alpha/delta and beta/gamma chains. TCRdb itself ran the reads through MiXCR, one entry per CDR3 protein. The repertoire consists of around 140,000 distinct CDR3 sequences, with about 12% occurring once and the leading ten covering around 8.3%. This clonotype was picked up many times.

The material sequenced was a population of CD138-negative cells sorted from bone marrow. The TCR was taken from a donor over 35 with multiple myeloma. The chain combines TRBV7-2 with TRBJ1-5, with unresolved D. The CDR3 is CASSPPGRASGQPQHF. CDR3 DNA sequence: TGTGCCAGCAGCCCACCCGGTAGGGCCTCCGGTCAGCCCCAGCATTTT.